This T cell receptor beta chain emerged from a study of naive and memory T cell subsets (dated by TCRdb to the late 2010s). For the wider study: The study applied an open-source, UMI-based TCR alpha and beta sequencing pipeline to sorted naive and memory peripheral blood T cell subsets. RNA was DNase-treated and reverse transcribed with TCR constant-region primers, mostly using SuperScript III. The results of the functional CMV T cell responses matched the IgG serology results in every case.

This clonotype was counted between two and nine times. Its antigen is not yet known. No clone much larger than this one lies a single base away; base qualities are absent. Receptor amplification or capture employed UMI-ligation and nested PCR. The beta constant-region primer consisted of an equimolar mixture of two oligonucleotides that together covered TRBC1 and TRBC2. Four rounds of PCR, combining the SP2 primer with nested alpha and beta constant-region primers, were used to amplify the ligated cDNA. A single-stranded oligonucleotide containing the SP2 primer and a 12-nucleotide UMI was joined to the 3' end of the cDNA by T4 RNA ligase 1. Incubation of the ligation reaction lasted about 19-24 hours at 16 degrees C. PCR2 was typically run as a SYBR Green qPCR and stopped at a predetermined threshold to prevent over-amplification. Apart from the first purification, every purification step used Agencourt AMPure XP magnetic beads. Libraries were quantified by Qubit and checked on a TapeStation, with a main peak expected near 650 bp. Pooled libraries were sequenced on an Illumina MiSeq using v2 2x251 paired-end kits, and typically about 0.95-2.3 million reads were obtained per sample. Each sample was pooled at 4 to 5 nM, and about 5-7.5% PhiX was included to help cluster recognition. The original pipeline was this. V and J genes were assigned to Demultiplexor-processed FASTQ reads by Decombinator through tag matching, with a single base-pair mismatch being allowed. Collapsinator relied on UMIs to fix sequencing errors as well as frequency errors caused by PCR heterogeneity. TCRs were translated and CDR3s were extracted from the conserved cysteine to the FGXG phenylalanine by CDR3Translator, with non-productive sequences being flagged. Gini, Shannon entropy and inverse Simpson indices were computed after subsampling the repertoires to the same number of UMI-defined TCRs. Within the linear range, a power law was fitted by maximum likelihood to the distributions of clonotype abundance. On one naive CD8 sample, the pipeline and MIGEC gave similar UMI counts, unique TCR numbers and clonal distributions. In one analysis, naive TCRs also found in any memory subset of the same donor were removed from the naive repertoire. A set of some 7,600 CMV-associated CDR3 sequences, compiled from VDJdb and a published dataset, was used to search the repertoires. The raw public reads went through TCRdb reprocessing: fastp at Q25, MiXCR clone calling, in-frame beta chains kept. Identical CDR3 proteins give one entry, which carries the most common genes and DNA. TCRdb, not the authors, supplied the V and J calls. Recorded for this sample are about 160,000 distinct CDR3 sequences; about 23% of them occurred a single time. Together, the top ten hold roughly 0.1% of the sample.

TCR alpha and beta chain libraries were amplified separately from the second PCR step onward. CMV status of each donor was established by measuring IFNgamma production from CD4+ T cells after fresh PBMCs were stimulated overnight with CMV viral lysate. CD4 T cells were positively selected using Miltenyi beads, after which CD8 T cells were positively selected from the CD4-negative fraction. Cells stained for CD3, CD4, CD8, CD45RA, CD27 and a live/dead dye were sorted on a BD Aria II into four subsets by CD45RA and CD27. Blood came from a few healthy volunteers, each fractionated into CD4 and CD8 T cells and then into four differentiation subsets. Roughly 120 ml of peripheral blood was collected from each donor, and PBMC were isolated by Ficoll-Paque PLUS density-gradient centrifugation. The sorted cells were lysed in RLT buffer, after which RNA was extracted using a Qiagen RNeasy kit and kept at -80 degrees C.

What the authors observed across the whole study: After error correction, over 95% of naive TCR sequences appeared only once, giving much steeper abundance distributions than memory subsets. A power law was followed by TCR abundance, with an exponent that differed between naive and memory subsets but was consistent across the three individuals. RNA-based TCR counts may be affected by expression changes linked to T cell activation and differentiation. Gini index rose and Shannon and inverse Simpson diversity fell from naive through CM, EM and EMRA in both CD4 and CD8 cells. The repertoire findings for the naive and memory subsets could not be validated against a ground truth because none was available. Each clonotype was defined as a single alpha or beta chain sequence rather than as a paired alpha/beta receptor. Naive repertoires, especially CD8, contained a few larger clonotypes, possibly memory cells re-expressing CD45RA.

For CDR1 and CDR2, the germline V gene lists MNHEY and SVGAGI. Including cysteine and phenylalanine, the CDR3 has 16 amino acids. The kept DNA is CDR3 alone, 48 bases in frame from the first base. V lost 2 bases and J lost 1 base; the stretch between them is 9 bases long. The sequence was collected from a human donor in good health. Source material: naive CD4+ T cells from blood. The cell subset or site label for this specimen denotes: naive T cells, CD45RA high CD27+. The chain couples TRBV6-5 to TRBJ2-6, with an unclear D gene assignment. The CDR3 region has the sequence CASSYGRSSGANVLTF. DNA sequence: TGTGCCAGCAGTTACGGCAGGAGTTCTGGGGCCAACGTCCTGACTTTC.